This TCR beta chain was found in a study of blood T cells in healthy people across ages. The study, taken as a whole, reports: PBMCs that were unsorted prevented a conclusive naive versus antigen-experienced comparison. TCR beta diversity, measured per million T cells, fell in a roughly linear way with age.

This CDR3 contains 15 residues. The germline gives CDR1 LGHNA, CDR2 YSLEER. Between the trimmed V and J ends, which lost 1 base and 2 bases, there was a span of 8 bases. As concerns this clonotype: Its antigen is undetermined.

Through a sample-barcoded 5' primer and a J-beta primer mix, a second PCR was run for about 6 to 11 cycles. TCRdb re-analysed the 5' RACE reads in MiXCR, keeping a single row per CDR3 protein. The sample lists about 840,000 distinct CDR3 sequences, almost 30% seen once, with roughly 10% in the top ten. This same sample was also taken into another study, of T cells of mothers and their children. This second study says: Once extracted, all RNA went into cDNA synthesis at about 1.5 ug per 15 ul. Both sample barcodes and 2-4 random nucleotides came from the M1S primer of the second PCR.

The TCR originated in a woman aged 40 to 50 in good health. Sequencing was performed on blood. The chain has TRBV4-3 and TRBJ2-2, with D possibly TRBD1 on 6 matching bases. The CDR3 DNA reads TGCGCCAGCAGCCAAGCAGGGGCTAACACCGGGGAGCTGTTTTTT. It yields the protein CASSQAGANTGELFF.